Listed here are 22 T cell receptor beta chains from one sample, sequenced in a study of shared clonotypes between healthy human individuals. Only in-frame clones appear in the TCRdb table, and some are missing; sequencing was by immunoSEQ multiplex PCR. This table holds 650,000 to 750,000 clones, 60% to 80% found once. The sequenced sample consisted of memory CD4+ T cells sorted from blood. Subset here: CD45RA-negative fraction. Receptors were obtained from a woman in her thirties in good health.

This chain uses TRBV9 with TRBJ2-7; no clear D gene. Germline V gives CDR1 SGDLS, CDR2 YYNGEE. Between the trimmed V and J ends, which lost 4 bases and 0 bases, there was a span of 8 bases. The CDR3 spans 13 residues. For the CDR3, the DNA is TGTGCCAGCAGCCCACATAGCTCCTACGAGCAGTACTTC. Its protein is CASSPHSSYEQYF.

This sequence joins TRBV19 and TRBJ2-2; D may be TRBD1 (6 bases). CDR3 length: 14 residues. The V and J ends lost 5 bases and 6 bases respectively, with 13 bases between them. The germline CDR1 and CDR2 sequences are LNHDA and SQIVND (reference sequence). CDR3 sequence reads: CASSVQGWSGELFF. The CDR3 DNA sequence: TGTGCCAGTAGTGTGCAGGGGTGGTCCGGGGAGCTGTTTTTT.

V and J are TRBV5-1 and TRBJ2-7; maybe TRBD2 (6 bases). The CDR3 runs 15 residues. Germline CDR1 and CDR2: SGHRS and YFSETQ. Between the trimmed V and J ends, which lost 0 bases and 1 base, there was a span of 11 bases. The CDR3 here is CASSLAGDRSYEQYF. DNA of the CDR3: TGCGCCAGCAGCTTGGCGGGGGATCGGTCCTACGAGCAGTACTTC.

V gene TRBV12-1 combines with J gene TRBJ2-6; the table's TRBD2 call for D was not verified on the DNA. TRBV12-1 is shown as a pseudogene. The CDR3 length is 18 residues. In DNA, the CDR3 is TGTGCCAGCAGCTTAAACACTACGTATAGCTCTGGGGCCAACGTCCTGACTTTC. It specifies CASSLNTTYSSGANVLTF.

The chain joins TRBV5-1 to TRBJ2-1, with unresolved D. Germline CDR1 SGHRS, CDR2 YFSETQ. The V end was cut by 3 bases, the J end by 1 base, with 11 bases between. The CDR3 length is 15 residues. As DNA, the CDR3 is TGCGCCAGCAGCTCGGAGAGTGGGTCCTACAATGAGCAGTTCTTC. Its translation is CASSSESGSYNEQFF.

This chain uses TRBV6-1 with TRBJ2-1; the D gene is possibly TRBD1 (6 bases). V lost 2 bases to trimming and J lost 2 bases, with 10 bases between them. The CDR3 contains 15 residues. Germline lookup yields CDR1 MNHNS and CDR2 SASEGT. Here the CDR3 DNA reads TGTGCCAGCAGTGAACGGACAGAGCCCTACAATGAGCAGTTCTTC. The encoded protein is CASSERTEPYNEQFF.

This clone was seen only once. V is TRBV19 and J is TRBJ2-2; 10 nucleotides match TRBD1. The CDR3 covers 15 residues. Germline trimming cut 3 bases from V and 4 bases from J; bases unmatched to any gene: 2. Germline-derived CDR1 and CDR2 are LNHDA and SQIVND (reference sequence). The CDR3 loop is CASSIGTGVTGELFF. CDR3 nucleotides: TGTGCCAGTAGTATCGGGACAGGGGTCACCGGGGAGCTGTTTTTT.

This rearrangement joins TRBV6-6 to TRBJ2-7, with 11 nucleotides matching TRBD2. The CDR3 runs to 14 residues. Trimming took 7 bases from V and 3 from J; bases not matched to a gene: 5. Looked up from germline, CDR1 is MNHNY and CDR2 is SVGAGI (reference sequence). CDR3 region: CASTPTSGNYEQYF. CDR3 nucleotide sequence: TGTGCCAGCACCCCGACTAGCGGGAACTACGAGCAGTACTTC.

The chain carries TRBV7-9 and TRBJ1-1; maybe TRBD1 (6 bases). V lost 6 bases to trimming and J lost 5 bases, with 13 bases between them. Germline V gives CDR1 SEHNR, CDR2 FQNEAQ (reference sequence). This CDR3 spans 13 amino acids. The CDR3 DNA reads as TGTGCCAGCAGTTTGACAGGTCGGACTGAAGCTTTCTTT. The encoded protein is CASSLTGRTEAFF.

The chain links TRBV18 to TRBJ1-1; D remains unclear. The V gene lost 3 bases and the J gene lost 1 base, with 9 bases spanning the gap. The CDR3 spans 14 residues. CDR1 KGHSH and CDR2 LQKENI come from the germline V gene. The CDR3 protein is CASSPVQENTEAFF. CDR3 bases: TGTGCCAGCTCACCGGTGCAAGAGAACACTGAAGCTTTCTTT. Full variable domain (remainder filled in from reference TRBV18 and TRBJ1-1): NAGVMQNPRHLVRRRGQEARLRCSPMKGHSHVYWYRQLPEEGLKFMVYLQKENIIDESGMPKERFSAEFPKEGPSILRIQQVVRGDSAAYFCASSPVQENTEAFFGQGTRLTVV.

V usage is TRBV10-1 and J usage is TRBJ1-4; D remains ambiguous. The CDR3 spans 14 residues. Trimming took 4 bases from V and 7 from J, leaving 13 bases between them. Germline V gene data show CDR1 as WNHNN and CDR2 as SYGVQD (reference sequence). As DNA, the CDR3 is TGCGCCAGCAGTGTATACGAGGGCCGTGAAAAACTGTTTTTT. Translating gives CASSVYEGREKLFF.

V and J are TRBV28 and TRBJ2-7; 10 bases agree with TRBD2. The CDR3 runs 15 residues. The ends lost 3 bases at V and 1 base at J; junction bases unmatched: 3. Germline assignment: CDR1 MDHEN and CDR2 SYDVKM. The CDR3 DNA is TGTGCCAGCAGTTTTACGACTAGCGGGTCCTACGAGCAGTACTTC. It encodes CASSFTTSGSYEQYF.

Turning to this clone: The same CDR3 arises from other DNA sequences in this sample as well. The chain has TRBV5-1 and TRBJ2-6, with D unresolved. The V end lost 2 bases, the J end lost 1 base, and 10 bases lay between the germline ends. The germline gives CDR1 SGHRS, CDR2 YFSETQ. The length of the CDR3 is 16 residues. This CDR3 is CASSFSPSSGANVLTF. The CDR3 bases are TGCGCCAGCAGCTTCTCTCCCTCGTCTGGGGCCAACGTCCTGACTTTC.

The V gene is TRBV5-1, the J gene TRBJ2-5, with 9 bases aligning to TRBD2. The CDR3 is 15 residues long. After removal of 1 base from V and 2 bases from J, the junction contained 3 bases not matched to a gene. CDR1 and CDR2 (germline): SGHRS, YFSETQ. This CDR3 reads CASSLMLAGQETQYF. The CDR3 DNA reads as TGCGCCAGCAGCTTGATGCTAGCGGGGCAAGAGACCCAGTACTTC.

The CDR3 sequence: CASSYSSGRANEQFF. CDR3 DNA sequence: TGTGCCAGCAGTTACTCTAGCGGGAGGGCCAACGAGCAGTTCTTC. The chain joins TRBV6-6 to TRBJ2-1, with TRBD2 identical over 11 bases. The CDR3 is 15 amino acids. Germline V lookup: CDR1 MNHNY, CDR2 SVGAGI (reference sequence). The V gene end was trimmed by 0 bases and the J gene end by 10 bases; junction bases not matched to a gene: 5.

The chain recombines TRBV27 with TRBJ2-7; D possibly corresponds to TRBD1 (5 bases). The CDR3 length is 15 residues. Per the germline V gene, CDR1 is MNHEY and CDR2 is SMNVEV (reference sequence). The V gene lost 2 bases and the J gene lost 3 bases, with 14 bases spanning the gap. The CDR3 region is CASSLRQGENYEQYF. DNA for the CDR3: TGTGCCAGCAGTTTACGGCAGGGTGAAAACTACGAGCAGTACTTC.

The V call is TRBV6-6, the J call TRBJ2-1; tentatively, D is TRBD1 (6 bases). Germline V CDR1 and CDR2: MNHNY, SVGAGI (reference sequence). Trimming removed 1 base at V and 5 bases at J, with 9 bases between. CDR3 length equals 14 residues. Here the CDR3 DNA reads TGTGCCAGCAGTTACTGGGGGACAAACAATGAGCAGTTCTTC. Its translation is CASSYWGTNNEQFF.

This clone showed up just a few times. The chain links TRBV7-7 to TRBJ2-1; 7 bases are a match to TRBD2. V dropped 3 bases and J dropped 10; count of bases not matched to a gene: 12. The CDR3 length is 15 residues. The V gene's germline CDR1 is SSHAT and CDR2 FNYEAQ (reference sequence). Here the CDR3 DNA reads TGTGCCAGCAGCTTCCAGCGGGGTCCACGGGTGGAGCAGTTCTTC. It translates to CASSFQRGPRVEQFF. Filled out from reference TRBV7-7 and TRBJ2-1, the complete variable domain reads GAGVSQSPRYKVTKRGQDVTLRCDPISSHATLYWYQQALGQGPEFLTYFNYEAQPDKSGLPSDRFSAERPEGSISTLTIQRTEQRDSAMYRCASSFQRGPRVEQFFGPGTRLTVL.

This rearrangement joins TRBV29-1 to TRBJ2-5; D may be TRBD2 (6 bases). The V gene lost 5 bases and the J gene lost 4 bases, with 14 bases spanning the gap. This CDR3 region has 13 residues. Per the germline V gene, CDR1 is SQVTM and CDR2 is ANQGSEA. CDR3 DNA: TGCAGCGTTCAACCGAGACTAGGAGAGACCCAGTACTTC. This encodes CSVQPRLGETQYF.

V is TRBV7-9 and J is TRBJ2-7, with TRBD2 matching over 7 bases. The CDR3 length is 14 residues. Germline lookup yields CDR1 SEHNR and CDR2 FQNEAQ (reference sequence). V was clipped by 5 bases and J by 7 bases; unmatched bases: 11. The CDR3 loop reads CASSLTSSLGEQYF. The CDR3 DNA is TGTGCCAGCAGCCTGACTAGCAGTTTGGGTGAGCAGTACTTC.

The J gene is TRBJ1-1, the V gene TRBV13, with 11 bases lining up with TRBD1. CDR1 and CDR2 from the germline V gene are PRHDT and FYEKMQ (reference sequence). CDR3 length: 14 amino acids. Germline trimming cut 5 bases from V and 10 bases from J; bases unmatched to any gene: 9. The CDR3 here is CASSKPGQGDSAFF. The DNA of the CDR3 is TGTGCCAGCAGCAAGCCGGGACAGGGGGATTCAGCTTTCTTT. Complete variable domain (other parts from reference TRBV13 and TRBJ1-1): AAGVIQSPRHLIKEKRETATLKCYPIPRHDTVYWYQQGPGQDPQFLISFYEKMQSDKGSIPDRFSAQQFSDYHSELNMSSLELGDSALYFCASSKPGQGDSAFFGQGTRLTVV.

The V gene is TRBV7-2, the J gene TRBJ1-2; D is ambiguous. The V end was cut by 5 bases, the J end by 4 bases, with 14 bases between. The CDR3 has 14 residues. In germline, CDR1 is SGHTA, CDR2 FQGNSA. The CDR3 DNA reads as TGTGCCAGCAGCCTTAACGACGAAGCCTATGGCTACACCTTC. This codes for CASSLNDEAYGYTF.